The next 21 T cell receptor beta chains were all read from a single sample in a study of cytomegalovirus exposure and HLA in healthy donors. In the PCR, 60 Vbeta and 13 Jbeta primers were used. This table comes from immunoSEQ multiplex PCR, and its TCRdb copy is limited to in-frame clones, with some not included. The sample lists 200,000 to 300,000 clones, approximately 80% occurring once. Sequenced: PBMCs. These receptors all stem from a woman aged 55-69 years in good health and CMV-seropositive.

The chain links TRBV5-1 to TRBJ1-4, with D perhaps TRBD1 (5 bases). The CDR3 is 15 residues long. Germline-derived CDR1 and CDR2 are SGHRS and YFSETQ. The germline V and J ends were trimmed by 0 bases and 7 bases, with 13 bases remaining between them. The CDR3 DNA sequence: TGCGCCAGCAGCTTGGCAGGGCCTAAAACTGAAAAACTGTTTTTT. As protein: CASSLAGPKTEKLFF.

The chain links TRBV6-6 to TRBJ2-7; 7 nucleotides match TRBD1. The CDR3 covers 13 residues. V lost 5 bases, J lost 6 bases, and 7 bases stayed unmatched. CDR1 is MNHNY, CDR2 SVGAGI, per germline (reference sequence). In DNA form, the CDR3 reads TGTGCCAGCAGTCCACAGGGGCGGAGCGAGCAGTACTTC. Translation gives CASSPQGRSEQYF.

V gene TRBV7-6 combines with J gene TRBJ2-1; the match to TRBD2 covers 13 bases. V gave up 4 bases and J gave up 0 bases; unmatched junction bases: 3. This CDR3 has 17 residues. Looked up from germline, CDR1 is SGHVS and CDR2 is FNYEAQ. The CDR3 loop reads CASSSRTSGSSYNEQFF. The CDR3 DNA reads as TGTGCCAGCAGCTCCAGGACTAGCGGGAGCTCCTACAATGAGCAGTTCTTC.

The rearrangement joins TRBV15 to TRBJ1-5; D is ambiguous. Trimming removed 1 base at V and 1 base at J, with 11 bases between. There are 16 residues in the CDR3. In germline, CDR1 is LNHNV, CDR2 YYDKDF (reference sequence). The CDR3 is CATSRGEQVSNQPQHF. The CDR3 DNA reads as TGTGCCACCAGCAGAGGGGAGCAAGTAAGCAATCAGCCCCAGCATTTT.

The chain recombines TRBV11-3 with TRBJ1-3; D is undetermined. Germline loops: CDR1 SGHNT, CDR2 YENEEA. V was clipped by 6 bases and J by 0 bases, with 6 bases between them. This CDR3 is 13 amino acids long. The CDR3 region has the DNA TGTGCCAGCAGTCGGGACTCTGGAAACACCATATATTTT. It encodes CASSRDSGNTIYF.

This chain joins TRBV29-1 and TRBJ2-7; TRBD2 matches 9 bases. V was clipped by 5 bases and J by 2 bases; unmatched bases: 10. The CDR3 sequence is 15 residues long. CDR1 SQVTM and CDR2 ANQGSEA come from the germline V gene. Here the CDR3 DNA reads TGCAGCGTTTCGATGGGACTAGCCGTTACCTACGAGCAGTACTTC. This translates into CSVSMGLAVTYEQYF.

This chain uses TRBV30 with TRBJ2-7; 13 nucleotides match TRBD2. The trim removed 2 bases at V and 3 bases at J, leaving 10 bases unmatched. CDR3 length equals 17 residues. From germline, CDR1 is GTSNPN and CDR2 SVGIG (reference sequence). As DNA, the CDR3 is TGTGCCTGGAGTACGAGGACTAGCGGGAGTGTCGTCTACGAGCAGTACTTC. Amino acids: CAWSTRTSGSVVYEQYF.

The chain uses TRBV11-2 and TRBJ2-7; maybe TRBD2 (6 bases). CDR1 SGHAT and CDR2 FQNNGV come from the germline V gene. Trimming pared 1 base from V and 6 bases from J, leaving 16 bases between. CDR3 length: 15 amino acids. The CDR3 nucleotides are TGTGCCAGCAGCTTAGTCGGAGGGGCGGTGGGCGAGCAGTACTTC. It yields the protein CASSLVGGAVGEQYF.

V gene TRBV7-3 combines with J gene TRBJ1-4; 10 bases map to TRBD1. The CDR3 runs to 12 residues. Germline V gives CDR1 SGHTA, CDR2 FQGTGA. Trimming at V came to 5 bases and at J to 12 bases, leaving 3 bases not matched to a gene. The chain's CDR3 is CASSPGQGELFF. In DNA form, the CDR3 reads TGTGCCAGCAGCCCTGGACAGGGGGAACTGTTTTTT.

The chain combines TRBV19 with TRBJ2-1; 12 bases agree with TRBD2. Trimming took 6 bases from V and 4 from J; bases not matched to a gene: 4. The germline CDR1 and CDR2 sequences are LNHDA and SQIVND (reference sequence). The CDR3 loop spans 15 amino acids. CDR3 in amino acids: CASSPTSGRYNEQFF. The CDR3 nucleotides read TGTGCCAGTAGCCCAACTAGCGGGAGGTACAATGAGCAGTTCTTC. The variable domain in full, with the rest retrieved from reference TRBV19 and TRBJ2-1, is DGGITQSPKYLFRKEGQNVTLSCEQNLNHDAMYWYRQDPGQGLRLIYYSQIVNDFQKGDIAEGYSVSREKKESFPLTVTSAQKNPTAFYLCASSPTSGRYNEQFFGPGTRLTVL.

The chain has TRBV29-1 and TRBJ1-2; 7 positions agree with TRBD1. With 0 bases clipped from V and 8 bases from J, the junction kept 3 bases outside the gene matches. The CDR3 runs to 12 residues. Germline assignment: CDR1 SQVTM and CDR2 ANQGSEA. The CDR3 loop is CSVEDAGGGYTF. The DNA of the CDR3 is TGCAGCGTTGAAGATGCAGGGGGAGGCTACACCTTC. The variable domain in full, with the rest retrieved from reference TRBV29-1 and TRBJ1-2, is SAVISQKPSRDICQRGTSLTIQCQVDSQVTMMFWYRQQPGQSLTLIATANQGSEATYESGFVIDKFPISRPNLTFSTLTVSNMSPEDSSIYLCSVEDAGGGYTFGSGTRLTVV.

The genes are TRBV5-1 and TRBJ2-1; TRBD2 matches at 13 bases. This CDR3 is 15 amino acids long. Germline lookup yields CDR1 SGHRS and CDR2 YFSETQ. J lost 7 bases, V lost 3 bases, and 4 bases had no gene match. CDR3 coding DNA: TGCGCCAGCAGCTCACTAGCGGGAGGGCTAAATGAGCAGTTCTTC. Protein product: CASSSLAGGLNEQFF. Together with reference TRBV5-1 and TRBJ2-1, the CDR3 gives the full variable domain: KAGVTQTPRYLIKTRGQQVTLSCSPISGHRSVSWYQQTPGQGLQFLFEYFSETQRNKGNFPGRFSGRQFSNSRSEMNVSTLELGDSALYLCASSSLAGGLNEQFFGPGTRLTVL.

In this sample, this clone turned up a few times. The chain carries TRBV10-3 and TRBJ1-1; D gene ambiguous. The CDR3 length is 14 residues. Germline V lookup: CDR1 ENHRY, CDR2 SYGVKD. V shed 5 bases and J shed 5 bases, with 15 bases lying between them. The CDR3 protein is CAISPGRELTEAFF. CDR3 nucleotide sequence: TGTGCCATCAGTCCAGGTCGGGAGTTGACTGAAGCTTTCTTT.

The V gene is TRBV28, the J gene TRBJ2-7; TRBD2 matches at 7 bases. The CDR3 is 15 residues long. The junction had 7 bases not matched to a gene; V was cut back by 2 bases and J by 3 bases. CDR1 and CDR2 from the germline V gene are MDHEN and SYDVKM. The CDR3 nucleotides read TGTGCCAGCAGTTTAGCCTTAGCGGGTATCTACGAGCAGTACTTC. It translates to CASSLALAGIYEQYF. The complete variable domain, with remaining parts taken from reference TRBV28 and TRBJ2-7, reads DVKVTQSSRYLVKRTGEKVFLECVQDMDHENMFWYRQDPGLGLRLIYFSYDVKMKEKGDIPEGYSVSREKKERFSLILESASTNQTSMYLCASSLALAGIYEQYFGPGTRLTVT.

The genes are TRBV19 and TRBJ2-1; D perhaps matches TRBD2 (6 bases). Trimming took off 3 bases at V and 5 bases at J, with 14 bases between the two ends. Germline loops: CDR1 LNHDA, CDR2 SQIVND (reference sequence). The CDR3 totals 15 residues. The CDR3 loop reads CASSIGLGGNNEQFF. The CDR3 DNA reads as TGTGCCAGTAGTATTGGTCTCGGCGGGAACAATGAGCAGTTCTTC.

A single count supports this clone. This chain links TRBV11-2 with TRBJ2-2, with D possibly TRBD1 on 5 matching bases. This CDR3 contains 13 residues. Germline V lookup: CDR1 SGHAT, CDR2 FQNNGV. The ends were cut back, 5 bases at V and 5 bases at J, with 9 bases in the middle. The DNA for the CDR3 is TGTGCCAGCAGCACCAGGGTTACCGGGGAGCTGTTTTTT. Protein product: CASSTRVTGELFF.

CDR3 in amino acids: CASSQGGQTYEQYF. As DNA, the CDR3 is TGTGCCAGCTCCCAGGGCGGACAAACCTACGAGCAGTACTTC. J is TRBJ2-7 and V is TRBV18, with D maybe TRBD1 (5 bases). V dropped 6 bases and J dropped 2 bases, with 14 bases sitting between them. The CDR3 has 14 amino acids. Germline V lookup: CDR1 KGHSH, CDR2 LQKENI.

This chain uses TRBV5-1 with TRBJ2-1, with TRBD2 matching 8 bases. The CDR3 has 14 residues. Germline-derived CDR1 and CDR2 are SGHRS and YFSETQ. J lost 10 bases, V lost 7 bases, and 13 bases had no gene match. CDR3 residues: CASGRFSGIWEQFF. CDR3 sequence (DNA): TGCGCCAGCGGAAGATTTAGCGGGATTTGGGAGCAGTTCTTC.

The V call is TRBV4-1, the J call TRBJ2-3; 12 bases are a match to TRBD2. The germline V gene has CDR1 MGHRA and CDR2 YSYEKL. V was clipped by 3 bases and J by 2 bases; unmatched bases: 15. The CDR3 loop spans 20 amino acids. CDR3 DNA: TGCGCCAGCAGCCAGAGCTTACTAGCGGGAGGCGTTCGAAACACAGATACGCAGTATTTT. Its protein product is CASSQSLLAGGVRNTDTQYF.

The rearrangement links TRBV28 to TRBJ2-2; 10 nucleotides match TRBD1. Germline trimming cut 8 bases from V and 6 bases from J; bases unmatched to any gene: 6. CDR3 length: 14 residues. Germline CDR1 MDHEN, CDR2 SYDVKM. The CDR3 DNA reads as TGTGCCAGCCGGGACAGGGGAGCGGCCGGGGAGCTGTTTTTT. This translates into CASRDRGAAGELFF.

The chain links TRBV6-5 to TRBJ1-4; D gene ambiguous. V was pared by 0 bases and J by 7 bases, with 9 bases between. Germline CDR1 is MNHEY and CDR2 is SVGAGI. This CDR3 region has 14 residues. The CDR3 loop is CASSYSRETEKLFF. The DNA for the CDR3 is TGTGCCAGCAGTTACTCTCGGGAAACTGAAAAACTGTTTTTT.